Below, 18 T cell receptor beta chains from the same sample are listed, as sequenced in a study of control samples from healthy donors and cancer patients. TCRdb's copy holds only in-frame clones and misses some; the assay was immunoSEQ multiplex PCR. Of approximately 100,000 clones listed, 90% are singletons. Sequences were obtained from blood. Receptor source: a human donor in good health. The donor label of this sample is uncertain.

The V gene is TRBV5-1, the J gene TRBJ1-2; 7 bases line up with TRBD1. The V gene end was trimmed by 2 bases and the J gene end by 2 bases; junction bases not matched to a gene: 9. Germline CDR1 is SGHRS and CDR2 is YFSETQ. The CDR3 loop spans 16 amino acids. The CDR3 DNA reads as TGCGCCAGCAGCTTACCCACGACAGGGACGAACTATGGCTACACCTTC. Translating gives CASSLPTTGTNYGYTF.

In nucleotides, the CDR3 is TGTGCCAGCAGCTTGGATGGCGTGGAAGACAATGAGCAGTTCTTC. Translating it yields CASSLDGVEDNEQFF. The chain has TRBV5-4 and TRBJ2-1, with D hard to call. CDR1 is SGHNT, CDR2 YYREEE, per germline (reference sequence). Trimming shortened V by 0 bases and J by 5 bases, and 12 bases separated the two germline ends. The CDR3 is 15 amino acids. Filled out from reference TRBV5-4 and TRBJ2-1, the complete variable domain reads ETGVTQSPTHLIKTRGQQVTLRCSSQSGHNTVSWYQQALGQGPQFIFQYYREEENGRGNFPPRFSGLQFPNYSSELNVNALELDDSALYLCASSLDGVEDNEQFFGPGTRLTVL.

The J gene is TRBJ1-4, the V gene TRBV5-8; D is perhaps TRBD1 (6 bases). The CDR3 consists of 15 residues. The V end was cut by 2 bases, the J end by 5 bases, with 13 bases between. The germline gives CDR1 SGHTS, CDR2 YDEGEE. DNA for the CDR3: TGTGCCAGCAGCTTTGAATTTACAGGGAATGAAAAACTGTTTTTT. The encoded protein is CASSFEFTGNEKLFF.

The chain combines TRBV18 with TRBJ1-3; D is unclear. The CDR3 runs 15 residues. With 1 base removed from V and 0 bases from J, the gap between germline ends came to 7 bases. Germline lookup yields CDR1 KGHSH and CDR2 LQKENI. The CDR3, as DNA: TGTGCCAGCTCACCACTGGCTGACTCTGGAAACACCATATATTTT. This encodes CASSPLADSGNTIYF.

The genes are TRBV5-4 and TRBJ2-5, with a tentative D call TRBD2 (7 bases). Trimming pared 4 bases from V and 4 bases from J, leaving 17 bases between. CDR3 length equals 15 residues. CDR1 is SGHNT, CDR2 YYREEE, per germline (reference sequence). The DNA for the CDR3 is TGTGCCAGCAGCGCCTCGGTGGGGGGGGCAGAGACCCAGTACTTC. This sequence encodes CASSASVGGAETQYF.

This chain links TRBV2 with TRBJ2-7, with D perhaps TRBD2 (5 bases). V was shortened by 4 bases and J by 3 bases, with 16 bases between the two germline ends. The CDR3 totals 15 residues. The germline V gene encodes CDR1 SNHLY and CDR2 FYNNEI. The chain's CDR3 is CASSASVGNYYEQYF. The DNA for the CDR3 is TGTGCCAGCAGTGCGTCCGTCGGGAACTACTACGAGCAGTACTTC. Complete variable domain (other parts from reference TRBV2 and TRBJ2-7): EPEVTQTPSHQVTQMGQEVILRCVPISNHLYFYWYRQILGQKVEFLVSFYNNEISEKSEIFDDQFSVERPDGSNFTLKIRSTKLEDSAMYFCASSASVGNYYEQYFGPGTRLTVT.

This rearrangement joins TRBV7-9 to TRBJ1-3; D ambiguous. From germline, CDR1 is SEHNR and CDR2 FQNEAQ (reference sequence). CDR3 size: 13 residues. Trimming shortened V by 4 bases and J by 0 bases, and 4 bases separated the two germline ends. CDR3 amino acids: CASSSYSGNTIYF. Here the CDR3 DNA reads TGTGCCAGCAGCTCCTACTCTGGAAACACCATATATTTT.

J is TRBJ2-1 and V is TRBV6-1; 7 positions match TRBD2. The CDR3 totals 17 residues. Looked up from germline, CDR1 is MNHNS and CDR2 is SASEGT. V was pared by 0 bases and J by 3 bases, with 8 bases of the junction left unmatched. CDR3 DNA sequence: TGTGCCAGCAGTGAAGCGGGGGGGGAGACGCTCTACAATGAGCAGTTCTTC. Protein: CASSEAGGETLYNEQFF.

This chain links TRBV30 with TRBJ1-5, with D hard to call. The ends were cut back, 0 bases at V and 0 bases at J, with 6 bases in the middle. The CDR3 totals 14 residues. Germline V lookup: CDR1 GTSNPN, CDR2 SVGIG (reference sequence). The CDR3 DNA follows: TGTGCCTGGAGTGTGTCGGTTAGCAATCAGCCCCAGCATTTT. It is translated as CAWSVSVSNQPQHF.

The chain links TRBV18 to TRBJ2-5, with D possibly matching TRBD1 (5 bases). The germline V gene has CDR1 KGHSH and CDR2 LQKENI. The CDR3 consists of 14 residues. V lost 1 base and J 1 base, leaving 7 bases between the germline ends. Written as DNA, the CDR3 is TGTGCCAGCTCACCACGGGGCCGCCAAGAGACCCAGTACTTC. It translates to CASSPRGRQETQYF.

The chain uses TRBV7-2 and TRBJ1-5; D may be TRBD1 (5 bases). In germline, CDR1 is SGHTA, CDR2 FQGNSA. Trimming took 5 bases from V and 0 from J, leaving 8 bases between them. The CDR3 totals 14 residues. The CDR3 DNA sequence: TGTGCCAGCAGCCCAGGGTTTAGCAATCAGCCCCAGCATTTT. Amino acid sequence: CASSPGFSNQPQHF.

This clone occurred a few times. The rearrangement links TRBV24-1 to TRBJ2-7; D not resolved. Germline assignment: CDR1 KGHDR and CDR2 SFDVKD. Trimming left V 3 bases short and J 8 bases short, with 7 bases between. The CDR3 loop spans 11 amino acids. The CDR3 sequence is CATSDRVQQYF. The CDR3 region has the DNA TGTGCCACCAGTGATAGGGTGCAGCAGTACTTC.

The chain combines TRBV5-4 with TRBJ2-7; possibly TRBD1 for D (5 bases). CDR3 length: 12 residues. Trimming took off 2 bases at V and 3 bases at J, with 6 bases between the two ends. Germline CDR1 reads SGHNT; CDR2 reads YYREEE (reference sequence). The CDR3 nucleotides are TGTGCCAGCAGCTTTGACAGCTACGAGCAGTACTTC. Its protein product is CASSFDSYEQYF.

In this sample, this clone turned up once. In DNA, the CDR3 is TGTGCCAGCAGTTACGCAGGCGCCGGACTTGCCCAGGGCACCGGGGAGCTGTTTTTT. As protein: CASSYAGAGLAQGTGELFF. V usage is TRBV6-2 or TRBV6-3 and J usage is TRBJ2-2, with D tentatively TRBD1 or TRBD2 (5 bases each). This CDR3 comprises 19 residues. Per germline, CDR1 MNHEY and CDR2 SVGEGT. The V gene lost 2 bases and the J gene lost 4 bases, with 23 bases spanning the gap.

This chain links TRBV24-1 with TRBJ1-5; D call uncertain. CDR3 length: 16 residues. V was pared by 3 bases and J by 2 bases, with 13 bases between. The germline V gene encodes CDR1 KGHDR and CDR2 SFDVKD. The CDR3 is CATSDVGGTGNQPQHF. DNA for the CDR3: TGTGCCACCAGTGATGTCGGAGGTACGGGCAATCAGCCCCAGCATTTT.

The chain carries TRBV5-4 and TRBJ2-2; unclear D gene. The ends were cut back, 5 bases at V and 7 bases at J, with 12 bases in the middle. Germline CDR1 reads SGHNT; CDR2 reads YYREEE (reference sequence). The CDR3 sequence is 13 residues long. CDR3 nucleotide sequence: TGTGCCAGCAGATCTAGACTTGACGGGGAGCTGTTTTTT. Translation gives CASRSRLDGELFF.

The chain uses TRBV2 and TRBJ1-4, with a possible D match to TRBD1 (5 bases). From germline, CDR1 is SNHLY and CDR2 FYNNEI. The V and J ends lost 7 bases and 7 bases respectively, with 13 bases between them. The CDR3 sequence is 13 residues long. CDR3 bases: TGTGCCAGCACCCAGGGATTTAGTGAAAAACTGTTTTTT. The encoded protein is CASTQGFSEKLFF.

The rearrangement links TRBV12-3 or TRBV12-4 to TRBJ2-1; no clear D. This CDR3 is built from 11 residues. The germline V and J ends were trimmed by 4 bases and 7 bases, with 5 bases remaining between them. The CDR3, as DNA: TGTGCCAGCAGTTCGATGAATGAGCAGTTCTTC. Protein: CASSSMNEQFF.